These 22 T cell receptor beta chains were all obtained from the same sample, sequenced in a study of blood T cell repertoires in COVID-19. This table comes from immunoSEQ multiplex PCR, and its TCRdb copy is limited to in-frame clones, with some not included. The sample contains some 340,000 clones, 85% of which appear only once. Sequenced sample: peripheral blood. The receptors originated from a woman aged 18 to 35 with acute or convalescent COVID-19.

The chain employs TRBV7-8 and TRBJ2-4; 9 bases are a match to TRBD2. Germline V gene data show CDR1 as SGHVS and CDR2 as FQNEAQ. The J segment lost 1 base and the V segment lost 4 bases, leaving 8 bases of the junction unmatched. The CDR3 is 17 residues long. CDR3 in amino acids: CASSSLAGRGAKNIQYF. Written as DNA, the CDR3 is TGTGCCAGCAGCTCTCTAGCGGGAAGGGGGGCCAAAAACATTCAGTACTTC.

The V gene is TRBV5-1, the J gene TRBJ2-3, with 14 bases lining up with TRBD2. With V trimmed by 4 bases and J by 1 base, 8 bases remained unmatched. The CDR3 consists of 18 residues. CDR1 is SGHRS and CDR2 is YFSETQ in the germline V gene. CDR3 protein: CASSPQPGLAGGTDTQYF. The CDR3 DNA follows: TGCGCCAGCAGCCCCCAACCGGGACTAGCGGGGGGCACAGATACGCAGTATTTT.

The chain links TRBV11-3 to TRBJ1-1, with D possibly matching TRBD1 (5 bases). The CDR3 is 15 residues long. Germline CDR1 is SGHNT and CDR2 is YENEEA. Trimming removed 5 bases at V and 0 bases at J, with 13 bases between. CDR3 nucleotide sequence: TGTGCCAGCAGCCGTATGGGGGGGGTGAACACTGAAGCTTTCTTT. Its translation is CASSRMGGVNTEAFF.

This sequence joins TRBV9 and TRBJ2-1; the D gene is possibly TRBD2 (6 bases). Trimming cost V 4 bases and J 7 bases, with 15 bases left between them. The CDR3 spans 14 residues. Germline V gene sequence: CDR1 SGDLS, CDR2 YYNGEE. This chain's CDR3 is CASSPAGRNNEQFF. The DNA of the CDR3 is TGTGCCAGCAGCCCGGCGGGGAGGAATAATGAGCAGTTCTTC. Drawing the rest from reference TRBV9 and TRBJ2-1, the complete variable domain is DSGVTQTPKHLITATGQRVTLRCSPRSGDLSVYWYQQSLDQGLQFLIQYYNGEERAKGNILERFSAQQFPDLHSELNLSSLELGDSALYFCASSPAGRNNEQFFGPGTRLTVL.

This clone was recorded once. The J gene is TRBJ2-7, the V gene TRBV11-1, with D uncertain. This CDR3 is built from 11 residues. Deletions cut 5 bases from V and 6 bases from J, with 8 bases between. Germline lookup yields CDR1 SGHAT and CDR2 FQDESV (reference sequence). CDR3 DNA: TGTGCCAGCAGCGATCCCGGCGAGCAGTACTTC. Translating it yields CASSDPGEQYF.

As DNA, the CDR3 is TGTGCCAGCAGCAAAGGGACAGCCAATCAGCCCCAGCATTTT. The encoded protein is CASSKGTANQPQHF. The chain couples TRBV9 to TRBJ1-5; 7 positions agree with TRBD1. Germline lookup yields CDR1 SGDLS and CDR2 YYNGEE. The CDR3 consists of 14 residues. V dropped 4 bases and J dropped 3; count of bases not matched to a gene: 4.

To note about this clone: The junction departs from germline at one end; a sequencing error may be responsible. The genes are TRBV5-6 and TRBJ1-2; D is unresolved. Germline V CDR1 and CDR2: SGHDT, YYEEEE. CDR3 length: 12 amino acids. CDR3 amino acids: CASSSGGGLQNF. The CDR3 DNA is TGTGCCAGCAGTTCGGGTGGAGGACTCCAAAACTTC. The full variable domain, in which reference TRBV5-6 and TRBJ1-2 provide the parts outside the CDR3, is DAGVTQSPTHLIKTRGQQVTLRCSPKSGHDTVSWYQQALGQGPQFIFQYYEEEERQRGNFPDRFSGHQFPNYSSELNVNALLLGDSALYLCASSSGGGLQNFGSGTRLTVV.

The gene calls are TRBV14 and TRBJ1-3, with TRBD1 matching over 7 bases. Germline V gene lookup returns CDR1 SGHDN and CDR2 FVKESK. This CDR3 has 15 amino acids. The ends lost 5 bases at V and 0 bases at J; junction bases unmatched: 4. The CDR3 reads CASSTGTASGNTIYF. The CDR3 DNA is TGTGCCAGCAGCACCGGGACAGCCTCTGGAAACACCATATATTTT.

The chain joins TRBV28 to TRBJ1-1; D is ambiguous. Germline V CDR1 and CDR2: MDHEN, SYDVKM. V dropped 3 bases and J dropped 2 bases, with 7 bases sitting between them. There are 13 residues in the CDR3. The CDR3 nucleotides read TGTGCCAGCAGTTTTCGACTAAACACTGAAGCTTTCTTT. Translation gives CASSFRLNTEAFF. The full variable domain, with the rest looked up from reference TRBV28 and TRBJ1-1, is DVKVTQSSRYLVKRTGEKVFLECVQDMDHENMFWYRQDPGLGLRLIYFSYDVKMKEKGDIPEGYSVSREKKERFSLILESASTNQTSMYLCASSFRLNTEAFFGQGTRLTVV.

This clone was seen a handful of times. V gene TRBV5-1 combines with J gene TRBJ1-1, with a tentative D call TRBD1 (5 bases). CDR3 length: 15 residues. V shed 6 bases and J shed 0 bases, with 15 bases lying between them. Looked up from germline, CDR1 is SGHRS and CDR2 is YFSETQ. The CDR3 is CASIPGAGMNTEAFF. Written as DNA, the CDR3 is TGCGCCAGCATCCCCGGAGCAGGGATGAACACTGAAGCTTTCTTT. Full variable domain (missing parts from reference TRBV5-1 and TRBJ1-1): KAGVTQTPRYLIKTRGQQVTLSCSPISGHRSVSWYQQTPGQGLQFLFEYFSETQRNKGNFPGRFSGRQFSNSRSEMNVSTLELGDSALYLCASIPGAGMNTEAFFGQGTRLTVV.

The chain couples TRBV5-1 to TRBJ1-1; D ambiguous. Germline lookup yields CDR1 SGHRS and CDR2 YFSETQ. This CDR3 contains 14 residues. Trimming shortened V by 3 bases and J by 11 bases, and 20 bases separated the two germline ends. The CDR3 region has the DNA TGCGCCAGCAGCTCCGGACCGGGGAGCCGTCAGGCTTTCTTT. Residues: CASSSGPGSRQAFF.

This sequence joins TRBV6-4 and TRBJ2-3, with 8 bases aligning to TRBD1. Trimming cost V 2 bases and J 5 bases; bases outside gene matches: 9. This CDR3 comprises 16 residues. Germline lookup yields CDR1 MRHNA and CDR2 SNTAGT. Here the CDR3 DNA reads TGTGCCAGCAGTGACCGACCGGACAGGGAGGTAGATACGCAGTATTTT. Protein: CASSDRPDREVDTQYF.

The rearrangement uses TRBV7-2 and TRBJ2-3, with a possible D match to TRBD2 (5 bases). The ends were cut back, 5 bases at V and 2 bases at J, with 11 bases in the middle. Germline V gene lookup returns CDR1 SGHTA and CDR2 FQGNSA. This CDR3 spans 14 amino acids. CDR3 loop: CASSLPGITDTQYF. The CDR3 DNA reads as TGTGCCAGCAGCCTCCCGGGGATCACAGATACGCAGTATTTT.

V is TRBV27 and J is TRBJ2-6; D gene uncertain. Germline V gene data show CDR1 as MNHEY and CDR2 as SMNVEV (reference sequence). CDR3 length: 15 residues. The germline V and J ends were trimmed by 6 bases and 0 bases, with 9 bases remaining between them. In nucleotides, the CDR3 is TGTGCCAGCAGGGCTTTTGGCTCTGGGGCCAACGTCCTGACTTTC. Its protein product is CASRAFGSGANVLTF.

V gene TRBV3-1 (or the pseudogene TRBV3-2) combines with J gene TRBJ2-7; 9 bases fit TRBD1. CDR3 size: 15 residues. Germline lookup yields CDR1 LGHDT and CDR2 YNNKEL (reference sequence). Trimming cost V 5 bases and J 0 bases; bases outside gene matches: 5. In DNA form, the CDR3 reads TGTGCCAGCAGCTACCGACAGGGGGTCTCCTACGAGCAGTACTTC. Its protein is CASSYRQGVSYEQYF.

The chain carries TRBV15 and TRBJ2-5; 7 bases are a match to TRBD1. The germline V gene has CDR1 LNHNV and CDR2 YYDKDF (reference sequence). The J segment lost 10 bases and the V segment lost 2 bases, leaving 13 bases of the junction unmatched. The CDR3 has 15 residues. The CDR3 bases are TGTGCCACCAGCAGACCCGGGACAGAGTCCTTCCTCCAGTACTTC. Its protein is CATSRPGTESFLQYF.

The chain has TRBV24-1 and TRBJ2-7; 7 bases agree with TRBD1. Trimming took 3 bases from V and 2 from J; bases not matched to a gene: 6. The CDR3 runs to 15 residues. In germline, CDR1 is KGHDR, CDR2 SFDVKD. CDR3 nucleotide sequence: TGTGCCACCAGTGATCCCCGACAGGGCACCTACGAGCAGTACTTC. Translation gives CATSDPRQGTYEQYF.

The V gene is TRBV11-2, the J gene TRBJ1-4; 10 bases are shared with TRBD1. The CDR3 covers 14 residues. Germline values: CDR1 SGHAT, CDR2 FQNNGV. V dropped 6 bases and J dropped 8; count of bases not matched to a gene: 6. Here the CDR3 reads CASRRPGQGEKLFF. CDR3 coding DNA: TGTGCCAGCAGACGACCGGGACAGGGGGAAAAACTGTTTTTT.

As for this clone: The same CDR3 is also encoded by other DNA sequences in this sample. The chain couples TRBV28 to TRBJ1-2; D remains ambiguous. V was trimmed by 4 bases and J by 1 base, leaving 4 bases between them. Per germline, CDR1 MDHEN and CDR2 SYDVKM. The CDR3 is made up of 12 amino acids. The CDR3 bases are TGTGCCAGCAGTTCGGGTAACTATGGCTACACCTTC. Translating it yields CASSSGNYGYTF.

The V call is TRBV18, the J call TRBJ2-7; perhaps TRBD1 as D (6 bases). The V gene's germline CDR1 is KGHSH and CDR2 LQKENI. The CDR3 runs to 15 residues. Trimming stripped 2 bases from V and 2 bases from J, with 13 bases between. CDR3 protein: CASSPVGQNTYEQYF. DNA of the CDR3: TGTGCCAGCTCACCAGTCGGACAGAATACCTACGAGCAGTACTTC.

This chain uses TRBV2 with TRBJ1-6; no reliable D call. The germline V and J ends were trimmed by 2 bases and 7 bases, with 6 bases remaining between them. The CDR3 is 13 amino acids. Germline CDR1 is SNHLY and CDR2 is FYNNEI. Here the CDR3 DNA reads TGTGCCAGCAGTGAATCGGGGAATTCACCCCTCCACTTT. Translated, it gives CASSESGNSPLHF. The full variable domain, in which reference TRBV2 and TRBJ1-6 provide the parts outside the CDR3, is EPEVTQTPSHQVTQMGQEVILRCVPISNHLYFYWYRQILGQKVEFLVSFYNNEISEKSEIFDDQFSVERPDGSNFTLKIRSTKLEDSAMYFCASSESGNSPLHFGNGTRLTVT.

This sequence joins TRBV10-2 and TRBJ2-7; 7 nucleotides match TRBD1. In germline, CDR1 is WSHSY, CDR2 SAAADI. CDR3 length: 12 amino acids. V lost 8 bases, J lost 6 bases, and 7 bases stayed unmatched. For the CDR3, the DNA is TGCGCCAGCGGCGACAGGGACCTCGAGCAGTACTTC. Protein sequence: CASGDRDLEQYF.